This is a list of T cell receptor beta chains from one sample in a study of T cell changes during pregnancy in multiple sclerosis. The assay was immunoSEQ multiplex PCR, and TCRdb's table has in-frame clones only and misses some. The table lists about 70,000 clones, approximately 92% of them singletons. The sequenced sample was peripheral blood, obtained in the third trimester of pregnancy. These receptors all stem from a female donor with multiple sclerosis, enrolled in a pregnancy study. Both conserved end residues are part of each CDR3. The D gene is left open where the match is weak. Expanded clones are given a class, and other clones once, few, many or no size at all.

D gene: -
clone size: -
J gene: TRBJ2-2
V gene: TRBV5-8
CDR3 protein: CASSLVRGSTGELFF
CDR3 DNA: TGTGCCAGCAGCTTGGTTCGGGGGAGCACCGGGGAGCTGTTTTTT

D gene: TRBD1
clone size: -
J gene: TRBJ2-5
V gene: TRBV10-2
CDR3 protein: CASSRQGETQYF
CDR3 DNA: TGCGCCAGCAGCCGACAGGGTGAGACCCAGTACTTC

D gene: TRBD2
clone size: once
J gene: TRBJ2-3
V gene: TRBV6-5
CDR3 protein: CASSYSLAADTQYF
CDR3 DNA: TGTGCCAGCAGTTACTCACTAGCGGCAGATACGCAGTATTTT

D gene: TRBD1
clone size: -
J gene: TRBJ2-3
V gene: TRBV5-1
CDR3 protein: CASSLGDRGSTDTQYF
CDR3 DNA: TGCGCCAGCAGCTTGGGGGACAGGGGTAGCACAGATACGCAGTATTTT

D gene: -
clone size: -
J gene: TRBJ2-1
V gene: TRBV7-3
CDR3 protein: CASSPTSVSYNEQFF
CDR3 DNA: TGTGCCAGCAGCCCTACCTCGGTCTCCTACAATGAGCAGTTCTTC

D gene: TRBD1
clone size: -
J gene: TRBJ2-2
V gene: TRBV14
CDR3 protein: CASSQDHRGWDPTGELFF
CDR3 DNA: TGTGCCAGCAGCCAAGACCACAGGGGATGGGACCCCACCGGGGAGCTGTTTTTT

D gene: -
clone size: few
J gene: TRBJ2-5
V gene: TRBV2
CDR3 protein: CASSDWHNKETQYF
CDR3 DNA: TGTGCCAGCAGTGACTGGCACAACAAAGAGACCCAGTACTTC

D gene: -
clone size: -
J gene: TRBJ1-2
V gene: TRBV11-1
CDR3 protein: CASSPRQKPNYGYTF
CDR3 DNA: TGTGCCAGCAGCCCGCGGCAGAAACCTAACTATGGCTACACCTTC

D gene: TRBD2
clone size: -
J gene: TRBJ2-3
V gene: TRBV14
CDR3 protein: CASSQGGLAGVDTQYF
CDR3 DNA: TGTGCCAGCAGCCAAGGCGGGCTAGCGGGAGTTGATACGCAGTATTTT

D gene: -
clone size: -
J gene: TRBJ1-4
V gene: TRBV27
CDR3 protein: CASSSLGHSATNEKLFF
CDR3 DNA: TGTGCCAGCAGTTCCCTTGGGCACTCAGCAACTAATGAAAAACTGTTTTTT

D gene: TRBD2
clone size: once
J gene: TRBJ2-2
V gene: TRBV6-6
CDR3 protein: CASSSSGTNTGELFF
CDR3 DNA: TGTGCCAGCAGCTCTAGCGGTACGAACACCGGGGAGCTGTTTTTT

D gene: TRBD2
clone size: -
J gene: TRBJ2-2
V gene: TRBV5-6
CDR3 protein: CASSHPIAGSNTGELFF
CDR3 DNA: TGTGCCAGCAGCCATCCAATAGCGGGATCTAACACCGGGGAGCTGTTTTTT

D gene: -
clone size: once
J gene: TRBJ1-1
V gene: TRBV6-5
CDR3 protein: CASSHSLREAFF
CDR3 DNA: TGTGCCAGCAGTCACTCCCTACGTGAAGCTTTCTTT

D gene: TRBD2
clone size: -
J gene: TRBJ2-1
V gene: TRBV6-4
CDR3 protein: CASSDSGSGSKDEQFF
CDR3 DNA: TGTGCCAGCAGTGACTCGGGTAGCGGGAGTAAGGATGAGCAGTTCTTC

D gene: -
clone size: -
J gene: TRBJ2-2
V gene: TRBV10-1
CDR3 protein: CASRSDISTGELFF
CDR3 DNA: TGCGCCAGCAGGTCGGACATTTCCACCGGGGAGCTGTTTTTT

D gene: TRBD2
clone size: -
J gene: TRBJ2-1
V gene: TRBV7-6
CDR3 protein: CASSLTSGRGYNEQFF
CDR3 DNA: TGTGCCAGCAGCTTAACTAGCGGGAGGGGTTACAATGAGCAGTTCTTC

D gene: -
clone size: many
J gene: TRBJ1-2
V gene: TRBV4-2
CDR3 protein: CASSQGQDLGYTF
CDR3 DNA: TGTGCCAGCAGCCAGGGTCAGGATCTTGGCTACACCTTC

D gene: TRBD1
clone size: -
J gene: TRBJ1-2
V gene: TRBV5-4
CDR3 protein: CASSLLLGRTTGAKYGYTF
CDR3 DNA: TGTGCCAGCAGCTTGTTGTTGGGACGTACGACAGGGGCGAAATATGGCTACACCTTC

D gene: TRBD2
clone size: -
J gene: TRBJ2-3
V gene: TRBV7-6
CDR3 protein: CASSLAGGSIGDTQYF
CDR3 DNA: TGTGCCAGCAGCTTAGCTGGCGGGAGTATAGGAGATACGCAGTATTTT

D gene: TRBD2
clone size: once
J gene: TRBJ2-3
V gene: TRBV5-4
CDR3 protein: CASSLLVASGSLDTQYF
CDR3 DNA: TGTGCCAGCAGCTTGTTGGTGGCTAGCGGGAGTCTAGATACGCAGTATTTT

D gene: TRBD2
clone size: -
J gene: TRBJ2-1
V gene: TRBV30
CDR3 protein: CAWSPGLAGGNEQFF
CDR3 DNA: TGTGCCTGGAGCCCGGGACTAGCGGGAGGGAATGAGCAGTTCTTC

D gene: -
clone size: -
J gene: TRBJ1-2
V gene: TRBV28
CDR3 protein: CASSLSDYGYTF
CDR3 DNA: TGTGCCAGCAGTTTATCCGACTATGGCTACACCTTC

D gene: -
clone size: once
J gene: TRBJ1-1
V gene: TRBV6-1
CDR3 protein: CASTLEGGKGTEAFF
CDR3 DNA: TGTGCCAGCACCCTCGAGGGGGGGAAAGGGACTGAAGCTTTCTTT

D gene: -
clone size: -
J gene: TRBJ1-5
V gene: TRBV6-5
CDR3 protein: CASSSGAGNQPQHF
CDR3 DNA: TGTGCCAGCAGTTCAGGGGCGGGCAATCAGCCCCAGCATTTT

D gene: -
clone size: -
J gene: TRBJ1-2
V gene: TRBV6-6
CDR3 protein: CASSSNGYTF
CDR3 DNA: TGTGCCAGCAGTTCTAATGGCTACACCTTC

D gene: TRBD1
clone size: -
J gene: TRBJ2-7
V gene: TRBV18
CDR3 protein: CASSPTGDEQYF
CDR3 DNA: TGTGCCAGCTCGCCAACAGGGGACGAGCAGTACTTC

D gene: -
clone size: few
J gene: TRBJ1-1
V gene: TRBV2
CDR3 protein: CASIGSEAFF
CDR3 DNA: TGTGCCAGCATAGGGAGTGAAGCTTTCTTT

D gene: TRBD1
clone size: once
J gene: TRBJ2-1
V gene: TRBV27
CDR3 protein: CASSLIGTGGQNEQFF
CDR3 DNA: TGTGCCAGCAGTTTAATTGGGACAGGAGGGCAGAATGAGCAGTTCTTC

D gene: TRBD1
clone size: once
J gene: TRBJ2-1
V gene: TRBV7-2
CDR3 protein: CASGTATYNEQFF
CDR3 DNA: TGTGCCAGTGGGACAGCCACCTACAATGAGCAGTTCTTC

D gene: -
clone size: -
J gene: TRBJ2-3
V gene: TRBV11-1
CDR3 protein: CASSRDRAADTQYF
CDR3 DNA: TGTGCCAGCAGCCGAGACAGAGCCGCAGATACGCAGTATTTT

D gene: -
clone size: -
J gene: TRBJ2-2
V gene: TRBV5-1
CDR3 protein: CASRKTTGLTGELFF
CDR3 DNA: TGCGCCAGCAGAAAGACGACCGGACTGACCGGGGAGCTGTTTTTT

D gene: -
clone size: -
J gene: TRBJ1-2
V gene: TRBV6-5
CDR3 protein: CATHGQSNYGYTF
CDR3 DNA: TGTGCCACCCATGGACAGTCTAACTATGGCTACACCTTC

D gene: -
clone size: -
J gene: TRBJ2-2
V gene: TRBV14
CDR3 protein: CASSQVYTGELFF
CDR3 DNA: TGTGCCAGCAGCCAAGTATACACCGGGGAGCTGTTTTTT

D gene: TRBD2
clone size: -
J gene: TRBJ2-1
V gene: TRBV7-9
CDR3 protein: CASSLVAGVRNEQFF
CDR3 DNA: TGTGCCAGCAGCTTGGTAGCGGGAGTTCGGAATGAGCAGTTCTTC

D gene: -
clone size: -
J gene: TRBJ2-3
V gene: TRBV5-1
CDR3 protein: CASSFEGSWDTQYF
CDR3 DNA: TGCGCCAGCAGCTTTGAGGGCAGTTGGGATACGCAGTATTTT

D gene: TRBD1
clone size: once
J gene: TRBJ2-3
V gene: TRBV7-2
CDR3 protein: CASSLTQGAISTDTQYF
CDR3 DNA: TGTGCCAGCAGCTTAACCCAGGGGGCTATTAGCACAGATACGCAGTATTTT

D gene: TRBD1
clone size: -
J gene: TRBJ2-1
V gene: TRBV9
CDR3 protein: CASSPRDRTYNEQFF
CDR3 DNA: TGTGCCAGCAGTCCCCGGGACAGGACCTACAATGAGCAGTTCTTC

D gene: -
clone size: -
J gene: TRBJ1-1
V gene: TRBV6-5
CDR3 protein: CASSYGPGYTEAFF
CDR3 DNA: TGTGCCAGCAGTTACGGTCCAGGTTACACTGAAGCTTTCTTT

D gene: -
clone size: once
J gene: TRBJ2-7
V gene: TRBV2
CDR3 protein: CASISGGFNEQYF
CDR3 DNA: TGTGCCAGCATTTCCGGGGGTTTCAATGAGCAGTACTTC

D gene: -
clone size: -
J gene: TRBJ2-7
V gene: TRBV5-5
CDR3 protein: CASSLGTAISYEQYF
CDR3 DNA: TGTGCCAGCAGCCTAGGGACTGCCATTTCCTACGAGCAGTACTTC

D gene: -
clone size: -
J gene: TRBJ2-7
V gene: TRBV5-6
CDR3 protein: CASSPLPGSIPTYEQYF
CDR3 DNA: TGTGCCAGCAGCCCCCTACCAGGGTCAATTCCTACCTACGAGCAGTACTTC

D gene: -
clone size: -
J gene: TRBJ2-7
V gene: TRBV28
CDR3 protein: CASSAGGRTYEQYF
CDR3 DNA: TGTGCCAGCAGTGCCGGAGGGAGAACCTACGAGCAGTACTTC

D gene: TRBD2
clone size: -
J gene: TRBJ2-1
V gene: TRBV11-2
CDR3 protein: CASSLSPGLAVLGEQFF
CDR3 DNA: TGTGCCAGCAGCTTAAGTCCCGGTCTAGCGGTTCTTGGTGAGCAGTTCTTC

D gene: TRBD1
clone size: once
J gene: TRBJ2-3
V gene: TRBV18
CDR3 protein: CATSGRQGSTDTQYF
CDR3 DNA: TGTGCCACCTCAGGCCGACAGGGATCAACAGATACGCAGTATTTT

D gene: TRBD1
clone size: -
J gene: TRBJ1-2
V gene: TRBV5-5
CDR3 protein: CASSRTGDRFYGYTF
CDR3 DNA: TGTGCCAGCAGCCGGACGGGGGACAGGTTCTATGGCTACACCTTC

D gene: -
clone size: -
J gene: TRBJ2-1
V gene: TRBV29-1
CDR3 protein: CSVETGGVTGTPYNEQFF
CDR3 DNA: TGCAGCGTTGAAACAGGTGGGGTTACAGGGACCCCCTACAATGAGCAGTTCTTC

D gene: TRBD1
clone size: -
J gene: TRBJ2-7
V gene: TRBV5-3
CDR3 protein: CARSLAHRTGIEQYF
CDR3 DNA: TGTGCCAGAAGCTTGGCGCATCGGACAGGGATCGAGCAGTACTTC

D gene: TRBD1
clone size: -
J gene: TRBJ2-4
V gene: TRBV25-1
CDR3 protein: CASSGDRGNIQYF
CDR3 DNA: TGTGCCAGCAGTGGGGACAGGGGTAACATTCAGTACTTC

D gene: -
clone size: -
J gene: TRBJ2-2
V gene: TRBV28
CDR3 protein: CASSRNLNTGELFF
CDR3 DNA: TGTGCCAGCAGTCGTAATCTGAACACCGGGGAGCTGTTTTTT

D gene: -
clone size: -
J gene: TRBJ1-2
V gene: TRBV29-1
CDR3 protein: CSVEPRGKANYGYTF
CDR3 DNA: TGCAGCGTTGAGCCCAGGGGAAAAGCTAACTATGGCTACACCTTC

D gene: -
clone size: -
J gene: TRBJ2-2
V gene: TRBV4-1
CDR3 protein: CASSQPGTFPGELFF
CDR3 DNA: TGCGCCAGCAGCCAACCCGGGACTTTTCCCGGGGAGCTGTTTTTT